The clone carrying this TCR beta chain was seen a few times. Antigen: not known. cDNA synthesis used the whole RNA isolate, giving expressed TCRB sequences. The data were produced by immunoSEQ multiplex PCR, yet TCRdb's version contains in-frame clones alone and is incomplete. The sample records 200,000 to 250,000 clones, 16% being singletons. These data belong to a study of beta chain features in type 1 diabetes. Study outcomes and limitations: Researchers report that Type 1 diabetes patients had moderately but significantly shorter TCRB CDR3s across all four CD4+ subsets. cDNA sequencing could over-represent cells with high TCR expression.

V was pared by 3 bases and J by 3 bases, with 6 bases between. This CDR3 has 12 residues. Germline CDR1 reads GTSNPN; CDR2 reads SVGIG (reference sequence). Sequences were obtained from naive CD4+ T cells from blood. The genes are TRBV30 and TRBJ1-3, with a possible D match to TRBD1 (5 bases). The TCR originated in a man in his thirties or forties with type 1 diabetes. Written as DNA, the CDR3 is TGTGCCTGGAGCAGGGTTGGAAACACCATATATTTT. The encoded protein is CAWSRVGNTIYF. Supplemented by reference TRBV30 and TRBJ1-3, the full variable domain reads SQTIHQWPATLVQPVGSPLSLECTVEGTSNPNLYWYRQAAGRGLQLLFYSVGIGQISSEVPQNLSASRPQDRQFILSSKKLLLSDSGFYLCAWSRVGNTIYFGEGSWLTVV.